The rows below give T cell receptor beta chains drawn from one sample of a study of T cells in Graves' hyperthyroidism and ophthalmopathy. TCRdb passed the multiplex PCR reads through MiXCR, listing each CDR3 protein once. The sample lists roughly 380,000 distinct CDR3 sequences; roughly 13% were seen once. The sequencing input was blood. Every receptor here comes from a young man with Graves' hyperthyroidism that later progressed to Graves' ophthalmopathy. Each CDR3 is given with its conserved first and last residue. Each record gives: V gene, CDR3 protein.

TRBV20-1	CSASRGQGAYEQYF
TRBV9	CASRGLADTQYF
TRBV3-1	CASSPQTSGGSTGELFF
TRBV18	CASSPAGQWKLNSPLHF
TRBV3-1	CASSPNGVGSDLRSPLHF
TRBV5-1	CASSPGPSITDTQYF
TRBV28	CASSSLAGGQETQYF
TRBV27	CASSLLATNTGELFF
TRBV6-1	CASSEYGPLNTEAFF
TRBV5-1	CASSQTGVETQYF
TRBV18	CASSPPRGGSDTQYF
TRBV12-3/TRBV12-4	CASSWDRGDEQFF
TRBV12-3/TRBV12-4	CASSFGGAAHTQYF
TRBV15	CATSRDLPSPYGYTF
TRBV5-1	CASSLVISPSTGELFF
TRBV7-2	CASSLTVGVEKLFF
TRBV6-2/TRBV6-3	CASSYWGLSYSSGNTIYF
TRBV5-6	CASSLGGVSYEQYF
TRBV2	CASSVGIAGNNEQFF
TRBV7-9	CASSTEGNTIYF
TRBV5-1	CASSLAGRIEAFF
TRBV11-3	CASSPRGMLDEQYF